This TCR beta chain was sequenced for a study of PD-1 blockade in classical Hodgkin lymphoma. Noted time point: cycle 4 day 1 (C4D1), after 5 to 7 weeks of nivolumab. Autologous stem cell transplantation was followed by relapse in every patient, and brentuximab vedotin exposure varied. The CD4+ T cells used were purified from thawed PBMCs through magnetic negative selection. CDR3 length: 14 amino acids. Trimming stripped 5 bases from V and 5 bases from J, with 15 bases between. Germline V gene data show CDR1 as LNHDA and CDR2 as SQIVND (reference sequence). Sequenced by immunoSEQ multiplex PCR; TCRdb stores in-frame clones only, minus some. The sample has 30,000 to 35,000 clones, around 80% seen once; the top ten hold roughly 0.75%.

The rearrangement uses TRBV19 and TRBJ1-2; D remains ambiguous. The sequence was collected from a human donor with classical Hodgkin lymphoma. Sequencing was performed on CD4+ T cells from blood, taken before the fourth cycle of nivolumab. The CDR3 region has the DNA TGTGCCAGTAGTTATCAGACCGATGGGTATGGCTACACCTTC. Protein sequence: CASSYQTDGYGYTF.